Each of the 4 T cell receptor beta chains below was sequenced from the same sample in a study of T cell repertoires in cytomegalovirus infection. TCRdb passed the reads through MiXCR, listing each CDR3 protein once. The sample yields 200,000 to 300,000 distinct CDR3 sequences, roughly 9.1% seen once. What was sequenced was PBMCs. Receptor source: a human donor in good health (CMV status not recorded). Some clones in this sample may be carry-over from other donors' samples.

This clonotype was detected ten times or more. The chain employs TRBV9 and TRBJ2-7; D unresolved. In germline, CDR1 is SGDLS, CDR2 YYNGEE. The CDR3 spans 14 residues. V was clipped by 2 bases and J by 2 bases, with 11 bases between them. In nucleotides, the CDR3 is TGTGCCAGCAGCGTCGGGTCGGTACCCTACGAGCAGTACTTC. As protein: CASSVGSVPYEQYF.

This chain connects TRBV19 to TRBJ1-1; the D is unclear. CDR1 is LNHDA and CDR2 is SQIVND in the germline V gene (reference sequence). Trimming stripped 6 bases from V and 5 bases from J, with 16 bases between. This CDR3 spans 14 amino acids. CDR3: CASSLRPSRTEAFF. Written as DNA, the CDR3 is TGTGCCAGTAGCCTTCGGCCTTCGAGGACTGAAGCTTTCTTT.

This clonotype appeared many times. This chain connects TRBV11-3 to TRBJ1-1; TRBD1 agrees at 7 bases. The CDR3 spans 15 residues. Per germline, CDR1 SGHNT and CDR2 YENEEA. Trimming cost V 6 bases and J 2 bases; bases outside gene matches: 9. As DNA, the CDR3 is TGTGCCAGCAGAGAATACGGGACAGTCAACACTGAAGCTTTCTTT. This gives the protein CASREYGTVNTEAFF.

The sample holds many counts of this clonotype. The rearrangement uses TRBV7-9 and TRBJ1-3; TRBD1 is a possible D gene (5 bases). Trimming removed 4 bases from V and 0 bases from J, with 16 bases in between. The CDR3 runs 17 residues. CDR1 and CDR2 (germline): SEHNR, FQNEAQ (reference sequence). The CDR3, as DNA: TGTGCCAGCAGCTCCGGTTGGGGACGCCGCTCTGGAAACACCATATATTTT. Amino acids: CASSSGWGRRSGNTIYF.